The clone carrying this TCR beta chain was detected ten times or more. This entry belongs to a study of early T cells in non-severe SARS-CoV-2 infection. TCRdb called the 5' RACE reads again in MiXCR, with one record for every CDR3 protein. This table has about 36,000 distinct CDR3 sequences, less than 6.5% appearing once. This TCR came from an adult who was a healthcare worker with PCR-confirmed SARS-CoV-2 infection or an uninfected control (not recorded which). Material for sequencing was whole blood.

The CDR3 region is CASSLGLVAGALSYNEQFF. CDR3 in DNA: TGTGCCAGCAGCTTGGGCCTGGTAGCGGGGGCCCTCTCTTACAATGAGCAGTTCTTC. This sequence joins TRBV7-8 and TRBJ2-1; 9 nucleotides match TRBD2. V was clipped by 3 bases and J by 4 bases; unmatched bases: 16. The V gene's germline CDR1 is SGHVS and CDR2 FQNEAQ. There are 19 residues in the CDR3.